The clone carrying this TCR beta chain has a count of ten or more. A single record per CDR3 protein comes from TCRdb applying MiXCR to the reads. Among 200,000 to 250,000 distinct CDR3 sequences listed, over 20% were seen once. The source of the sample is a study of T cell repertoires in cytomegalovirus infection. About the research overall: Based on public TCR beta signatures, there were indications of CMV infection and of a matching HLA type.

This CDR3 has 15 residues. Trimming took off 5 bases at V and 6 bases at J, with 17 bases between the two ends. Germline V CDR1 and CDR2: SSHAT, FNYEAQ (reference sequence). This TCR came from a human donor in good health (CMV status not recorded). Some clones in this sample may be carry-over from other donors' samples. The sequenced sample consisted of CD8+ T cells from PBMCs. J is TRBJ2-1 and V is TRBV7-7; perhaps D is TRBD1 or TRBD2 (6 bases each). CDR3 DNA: TGTGCCAGCAGCCCTCTGGGACTGGGGGCCAATGAGCAGTTCTTC. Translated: CASSPLGLGANEQFF.